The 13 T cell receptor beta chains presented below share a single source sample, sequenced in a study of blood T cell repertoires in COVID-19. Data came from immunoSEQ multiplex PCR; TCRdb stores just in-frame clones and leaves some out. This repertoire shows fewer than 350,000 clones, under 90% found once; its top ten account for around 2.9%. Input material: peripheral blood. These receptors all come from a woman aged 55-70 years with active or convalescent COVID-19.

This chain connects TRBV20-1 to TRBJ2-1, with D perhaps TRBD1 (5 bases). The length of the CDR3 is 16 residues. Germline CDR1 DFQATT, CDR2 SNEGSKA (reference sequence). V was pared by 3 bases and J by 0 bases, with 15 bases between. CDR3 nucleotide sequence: TGCAGTGCTAGTGGGGCATCAGAAATCTCCTACAATGAGCAGTTCTTC. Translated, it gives CSASGASEISYNEQFF.

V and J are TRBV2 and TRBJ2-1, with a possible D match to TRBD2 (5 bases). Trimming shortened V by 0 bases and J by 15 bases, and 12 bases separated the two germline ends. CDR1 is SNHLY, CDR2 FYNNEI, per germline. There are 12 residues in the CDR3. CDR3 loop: CASSEALLGGFF. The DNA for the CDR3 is TGTGCCAGCAGTGAAGCGCTTCTAGGAGGGTTCTTC.

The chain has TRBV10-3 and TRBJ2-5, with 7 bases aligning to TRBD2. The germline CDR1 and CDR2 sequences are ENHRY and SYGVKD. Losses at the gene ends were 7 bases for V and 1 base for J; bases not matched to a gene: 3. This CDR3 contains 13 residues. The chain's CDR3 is CAIKPSGQETQYF. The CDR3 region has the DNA TGTGCCATCAAACCTAGCGGCCAAGAGACCCAGTACTTC.

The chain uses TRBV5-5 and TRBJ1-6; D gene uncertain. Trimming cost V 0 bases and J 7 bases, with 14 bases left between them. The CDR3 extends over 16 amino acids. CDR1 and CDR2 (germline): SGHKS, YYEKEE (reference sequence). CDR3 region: CASSLAGGFGNSPLHF. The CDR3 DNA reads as TGTGCCAGCAGCTTGGCGGGCGGGTTTGGAAATTCACCCCTCCACTTT. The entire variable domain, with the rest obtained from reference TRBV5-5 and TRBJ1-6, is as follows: DAGVTQSPTHLIKTRGQQVTLRCSPISGHKSVSWYQQVLGQGPQFIFQYYEKEERGRGNFPDRFSARQFPNYSSELNVNALLLGDSALYLCASSLAGGFGNSPLHFGNGTRLTVT.

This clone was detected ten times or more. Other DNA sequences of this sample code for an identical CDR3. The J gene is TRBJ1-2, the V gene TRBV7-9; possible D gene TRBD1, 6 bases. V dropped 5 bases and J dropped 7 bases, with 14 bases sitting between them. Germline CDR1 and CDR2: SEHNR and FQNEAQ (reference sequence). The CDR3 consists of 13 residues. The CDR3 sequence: CASSPQGLGGYTF. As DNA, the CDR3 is TGTGCCAGCAGCCCACAGGGCTTGGGTGGCTACACCTTC.

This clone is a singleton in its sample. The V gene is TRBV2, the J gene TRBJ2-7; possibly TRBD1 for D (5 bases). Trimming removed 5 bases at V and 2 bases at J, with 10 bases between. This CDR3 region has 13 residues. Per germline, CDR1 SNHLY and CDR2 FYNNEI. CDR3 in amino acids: CASSLDITYEQYF. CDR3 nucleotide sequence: TGTGCCAGCAGTCTGGACATTACCTACGAGCAGTACTTC.

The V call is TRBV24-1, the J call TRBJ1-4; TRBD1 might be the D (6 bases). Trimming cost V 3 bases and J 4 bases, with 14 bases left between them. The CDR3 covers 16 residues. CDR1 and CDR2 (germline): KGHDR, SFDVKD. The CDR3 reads CATSDASDRVNEKLFF. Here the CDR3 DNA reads TGTGCCACCAGTGATGCCTCGGACAGAGTTAATGAAAAACTGTTTTTT.

The CDR3 coding sequence is TGCGCCAGCAGTTTTCGGACAGGTGATCTTGTCAGGCAGTACTTC. Its protein is CASSFRTGDLVRQYF. V is TRBV5-1 and J is TRBJ2-7; 7 nucleotides agree with TRBD1. There are 15 residues in the CDR3. Germline CDR1 SGHRS, CDR2 YFSETQ. The ends lost 5 bases at V and 9 bases at J; junction bases unmatched: 17.

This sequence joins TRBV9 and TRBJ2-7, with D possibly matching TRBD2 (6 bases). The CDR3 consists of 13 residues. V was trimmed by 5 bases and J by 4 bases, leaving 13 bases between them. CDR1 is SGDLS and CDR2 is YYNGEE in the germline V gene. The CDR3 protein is CASSSGEAYEQYF. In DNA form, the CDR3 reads TGTGCCAGCAGTTCGGGGGAGGCTTACGAGCAGTACTTC.

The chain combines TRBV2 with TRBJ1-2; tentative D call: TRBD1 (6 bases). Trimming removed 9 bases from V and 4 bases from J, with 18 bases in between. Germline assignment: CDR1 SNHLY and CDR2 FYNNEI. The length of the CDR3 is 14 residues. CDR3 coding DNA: TGTGCCAGAGTCCTCTCAGGACAGTTCTATGGCTACACCTTC. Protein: CARVLSGQFYGYTF.

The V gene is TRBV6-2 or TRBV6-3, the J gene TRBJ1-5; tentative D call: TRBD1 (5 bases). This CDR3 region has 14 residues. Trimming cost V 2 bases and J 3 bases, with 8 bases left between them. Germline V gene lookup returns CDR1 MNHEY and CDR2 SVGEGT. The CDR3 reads CASSYGAYNQPQHF. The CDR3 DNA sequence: TGTGCCAGCAGTTACGGGGCCTACAATCAGCCCCAGCATTTT.

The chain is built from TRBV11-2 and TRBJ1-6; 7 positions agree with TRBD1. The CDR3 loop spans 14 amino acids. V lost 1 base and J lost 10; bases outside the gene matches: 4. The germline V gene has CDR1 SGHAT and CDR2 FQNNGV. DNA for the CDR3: TGTGCCAGCAGCTTAGGACAGGGTAGATCACCCCTCCACTTT. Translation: CASSLGQGRSPLHF.

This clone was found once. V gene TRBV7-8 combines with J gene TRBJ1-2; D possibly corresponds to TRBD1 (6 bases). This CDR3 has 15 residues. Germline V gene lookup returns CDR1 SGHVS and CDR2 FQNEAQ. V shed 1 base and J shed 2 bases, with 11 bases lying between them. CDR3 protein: CASSLGGRGNYGYTF. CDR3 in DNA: TGTGCCAGCAGCTTAGGGGGCAGGGGCAACTATGGCTACACCTTC.